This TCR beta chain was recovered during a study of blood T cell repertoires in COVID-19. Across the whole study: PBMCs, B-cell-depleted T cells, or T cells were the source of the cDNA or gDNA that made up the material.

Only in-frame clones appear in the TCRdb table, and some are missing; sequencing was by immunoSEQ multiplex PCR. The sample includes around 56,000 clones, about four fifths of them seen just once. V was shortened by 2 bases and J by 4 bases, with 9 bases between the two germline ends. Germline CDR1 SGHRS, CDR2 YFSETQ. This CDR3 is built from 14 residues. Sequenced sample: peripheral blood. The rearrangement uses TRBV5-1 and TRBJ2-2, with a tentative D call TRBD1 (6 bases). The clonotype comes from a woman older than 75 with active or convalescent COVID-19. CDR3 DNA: TGCGCCAGCAGCTTCAGGGGCTTCACCGGGGAGCTGTTTTTT. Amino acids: CASSFRGFTGELFF.